This is a list of T cell receptor beta chains from one sample in a study of T cell changes during pregnancy in multiple sclerosis. Profiled with immunoSEQ multiplex PCR; TCRdb holds only in-frame clones, not every one. The sample holds about 53,000 clones, more than 75% seen once. The input for sequencing was CD8+ T cells from peripheral blood mononuclear cells, taken before pregnancy. The source of these receptors is a female donor with multiple sclerosis, enrolled in a pregnancy study. The CDR3 runs from the conserved cysteine through the conserved F or W. The D gene is left open where the match is weak. Clone size is stated in some rows and not others, as once, few, many or a class when expanded.

d_call clone_size j_call v_call cdr3_aa cdr3_nt
. . TRBJ1-3 TRBV29-1 CSAGGISGNTIYF TGCAGCGCTGGGGGCATCTCTGGAAACACCATATATTTT
TRBD1 . TRBJ2-7 TRBV4-3 CASSPGQGAWEQYF TGCGCCAGCAGCCCGGGACAGGGGGCATGGGAGCAGTACTTC
TRBD1 . TRBJ2-5 TRBV11-2 CASSFHRGLETQYF TGTGCCAGCAGCTTCCACAGGGGGCTAGAGACCCAGTACTTC
. once TRBJ1-1 TRBV9 CASSWGEYTEAFF TGTGCCAGCAGCTGGGGAGAGTACACTGAAGCTTTCTTT
TRBD1 . TRBJ1-1 TRBV9 CASSVGRTGGATTEAFF TGTGCCAGCAGCGTAGGTCGGACAGGGGGTGCTACCACTGAAGCTTTCTTT
. . TRBJ2-3 TRBV9 CASSGRQSEGTKMADTQYF TGTGCCAGCAGCGGTCGCCAGTCTGAGGGGACAAAAATGGCCGATACGCAGTATTTT
TRBD1 . TRBJ1-2 TRBV9 CASSVSGTGVDGYTF TGTGCCAGCAGCGTTAGCGGGACAGGGGTGGATGGCTACACCTTC
. . TRBJ2-5 TRBV7-9 CASSPNSGQETQYF TGTGCCAGCAGCCCTAATAGCGGCCAAGAGACCCAGTACTTC
TRBD2 many TRBJ2-1 TRBV7-3 CASSSGLASEQFF TGTGCCAGCAGCTCTGGACTAGCGAGCGAGCAGTTCTTC
. . TRBJ2-7 TRBV7-8 CASSLSAGREQYF TGTGCCAGCAGCTTATCGGCAGGGCGAGAGCAGTACTTC
TRBD1 . TRBJ1-2 TRBV7-9 CASSIGTGGDYGYTF TGTGCCAGCAGCATCGGGACAGGGGGCGACTATGGCTACACCTTC
. . TRBJ1-1 TRBV7-9 CASSLETGSGAFF TGTGCCAGCAGCTTGGAGACAGGCTCCGGGGCTTTCTTT
TRBD1 . TRBJ2-1 TRBV6-5 CASSSTGVSYNEQFF TGTGCCAGCAGTTCTACAGGGGTTTCCTACAATGAGCAGTTCTTC
. . TRBJ1-4 TRBV19 CASGTEREKLFF TGTGCCAGTGGTACCGAGAGAGAAAAACTGTTTTTT
TRBD1 . TRBJ1-2 TRBV4-3 CASSQDMTGNYGYTF TGCGCCAGCAGCCAAGATATGACAGGGAACTATGGCTACACCTTC
. . TRBJ2-7 TRBV10-2 CASSESGILGLEQYF TGCGCCAGCAGTGAGTCGGGGATACTAGGACTCGAGCAGTACTTC
. . TRBJ2-5 TRBV7-7 CASTHGQGETQYF TGTGCCAGCACCCACGGGCAGGGGGAGACCCAGTACTTC
TRBD2 . TRBJ2-1 TRBV29-1 CSVDGTRGPDEQFF TGCAGCGTTGATGGGACTAGGGGCCCCGATGAGCAGTTCTTC
TRBD1 . TRBJ1-1 TRBV6-5 CASSLDRGAEAFF TGTGCCAGCAGTCTGGACAGGGGCGCTGAAGCTTTCTTT
. . TRBJ2-7 TRBV2 CASRESGFFDEQYF TGTGCCAGCAGAGAAAGCGGTTTCTTTGACGAGCAGTACTTC
. . TRBJ1-1 TRBV25-1 CASSGRSRDGRGTEAFF TGTGCCAGCAGTGGCCGGAGCAGGGATGGTCGAGGAACTGAAGCTTTCTTT
. . TRBJ1-1 TRBV19 CASRPTGSGLMNTEAFF TGTGCCAGTAGACCGACGGGGAGTGGACTCATGAACACTGAAGCTTTCTTT
. . TRBJ2-1 TRBV5-5 CASSDLYSYNEQFF TGTGCCAGCAGCGACTTGTACTCCTACAATGAGCAGTTCTTC
. . TRBJ2-7 TRBV7-7 CASSALQGYEQYF TGTGCTAGCAGCGCCCTACAGGGCTACGAGCAGTACTTC
. . TRBJ1-5 TRBV4-1 CASSDPSARSSRGNQPQHF TGCGCCAGCAGCGACCCTTCCGCGCGATCCAGCAGGGGCAATCAGCCCCAGCATTTT
. . TRBJ1-4 TRBV5-6 CASSFWYETEKLFF TGTGCCAGCAGTTTTTGGTACGAGACAGAAAAACTGTTTTTT
TRBD1 few TRBJ2-3 TRBV6-4 CASSEAGGGADTQYF TGTGCCAGCAGTGAGGCAGGGGGCGGCGCAGATACGCAGTATTTT
. . TRBJ2-7 TRBV5-8 CASSFGDEQYF TGTGCCAGCAGCTTCGGAGACGAGCAGTACTTC
TRBD1 . TRBJ1-5 TRBV5-8 CASSLDVGQGWYQPQHF TGTGCCAGCAGCTTGGACGTGGGACAGGGATGGTATCAGCCCCAGCATTTT
. once TRBJ2-7 TRBV19 CASSIGGGYEQYF TGTGCCAGTAGTATAGGGGGCGGCTACGAGCAGTACTTC
. . TRBJ2-3 TRBV9 CASSVSGDSTDTQYF TGTGCCAGCAGCGTTTCGGGGGATAGCACAGATACGCAGTATTTT
TRBD1 . TRBJ2-1 TRBV27 CASSPLWGTGDNEQFF TGTGCCAGCAGTCCTCTATGGGGGACAGGGGACAATGAGCAGTTCTTC
TRBD1 . TRBJ1-6 TRBV27 CASSLGTGGSSPLHF TGTGCCAGCAGTTTAGGTACAGGGGGGAGTTCACCCCTCCACTTT
. . TRBJ1-2 TRBV16 CASSPRDYGYTF TGTGCCAGCAGTCCCCGGGACTATGGCTACACCTTC
. . TRBJ1-1 TRBV6-5 CASRLGPPREAFF TGTGCCAGCAGATTGGGCCCCCCTCGTGAAGCTTTCTTT
. . TRBJ1-5 TRBV15 CATSGGENQPQHF TGTGCCACCAGCGGAGGGGAGAATCAGCCCCAGCATTTT
TRBD1 . TRBJ2-1 TRBV4-3 CASSQEVMGQRRDNEQFF TGCGCCAGCAGCCAAGAGGTAATGGGACAGCGACGGGACAATGAGCAGTTCTTC
. . TRBJ2-3 TRBV9 CASSVGGTDTQYF TGTGCCAGCAGCGTAGGCGGGACAGATACGCAGTATTTT
. . TRBJ1-3 TRBV11-2 CASSHDSPSGNTIYF TGTGCCAGCAGCCACGACAGTCCATCTGGAAACACCATATATTTT
. . TRBJ2-1 TRBV29-1 CSVRLQGSPDNEQFF TGCAGCGTTCGACTTCAGGGGTCCCCCGACAATGAGCAGTTCTTC
TRBD2 . TRBJ2-1 TRBV19 CASSIASGGGNEQFF TGTGCCAGTAGTATAGCCAGCGGGGGGGGCAATGAGCAGTTCTTC
. . TRBJ1-1 TRBV5-8 CASSPRSGGTEAFF TGTGCCAGCAGCCCTCGCAGCGGGGGCACTGAAGCTTTCTTT
. . TRBJ1-2 TRBV5-5 CASSTATDYYGYTF TGTGCCAGCAGCACCGCGACAGATTACTATGGCTACACCTTC
. . TRBJ1-1 TRBV7-9 CASSKAGDRAFF TGTGCCAGCAGCAAGGCCGGGGATCGAGCTTTCTTT
TRBD1 . TRBJ2-7 TRBV13 CASSDDRERPYEQYF TGTGCCAGCAGCGACGACAGGGAGAGGCCCTACGAGCAGTACTTC
TRBD1 . TRBJ2-1 TRBV25-1 CASSEGTGAGGNEQFF TGTGCCAGCAGTGAGGGGACAGGGGCCGGGGGGAATGAGCAGTTCTTC
. few TRBJ1-1 TRBV25-1 CASSVVGAEAFF TGTGCCAGCAGTGTCGTAGGAGCTGAAGCTTTCTTT
TRBD2 . TRBJ2-3 TRBV4-2 CASSQPFLGEAGVGDTQYF TGTGCCAGCAGCCAACCCTTCTTGGGAGAAGCGGGGGTTGGGGATACGCAGTATTTT
TRBD1 . TRBJ1-4 TRBV10-3 CAISGTVNEKLFF TGTGCCATCAGCGGGACAGTTAATGAAAAACTGTTTTTT
TRBD2 . TRBJ2-5 TRBV27 CASSLYPDPGLAGEETQYF TGTGCCAGCAGTTTATACCCCGATCCGGGACTAGCGGGCGAAGAGACCCAGTACTTC
. . TRBJ2-7 TRBV19 CASSTFTGLPSGQYF TGTGCCAGTAGTACTTTCACGGGACTCCCCTCCGGGCAGTACTTC
. . TRBJ1-4 TRBV5-5 CASSLGPRVTTNEKLFF TGTGCCAGCAGCTTGGGACCCAGGGTGACAACTAATGAAAAACTGTTTTTT